This T cell receptor (beta chain) was recovered during a study of T-cell memory formation after mild COVID-19. Study observations and caveats: Clones shrinking from day 15 to 85 showed even CD4/CD8 mixes; later expanders tilted CD4+. Pre-infection memory carried some responding clones, suggesting that cross-reactive memory joined.

Trimming pared 7 bases from V and 6 bases from J, leaving 20 bases between. The length of the CDR3 is 14 residues. The germline gives CDR1 SGHNT, CDR2 YYREEE (reference sequence). A note on this clonotype: Its target is not known.

TCRdb recomputed calls from the 5' RACE reads with MiXCR, one row per CDR3 protein. Of some 100,000 distinct CDR3 sequences detected, over 8.5% appear once; the ten largest clones hold roughly two fifths. The source material was PBMCs or a T cell subset sorted from them (not recorded which). The TCR comes from a man between 18 and 35 years old who had mild COVID-19 (a few samples of this study predate the infection). Cell type and time point are not known. This chain links TRBV5-4 with TRBJ2-7; D might be TRBD1 or TRBD2, each matching 5 bases. CDR3 nucleotide sequence: TGTGCCAGCCATCTAAGGTGGGACGAGAGCGAGCAGTACTTC. It translates to CASHLRWDESEQYF.